The sequence of this T cell receptor (beta chain) was determined in a study of CD8 T cells in ankylosing spondylitis. Study results and caveats: Ankylosing spondylitis blood seemed to carry a telltale TCR beta motif made of under ten highly homologous variants. Some of the motif variants had earlier been found in reactive arthritis patients' fluid and blood.

Concerning this clonotype: The target antigen is unknown.

TCR beta libraries were made by quantitative 5'-RACE with molecular barcodes. Each CDR3 protein gets one entry after TCRdb re-called the 5' RACE reads with MiXCR. The data hold roughly 350,000 distinct CDR3 sequences, with roughly 8% observed a single time. The specimen sequenced was blood, either unsorted or a sorted T cell fraction (not recorded which). The clonotype originates from a male donor with ankylosing spondylitis.

CDR3 in DNA: TGTGCCAGCATCTCAGGGGGGAATACGCAGTATTTT. Protein: CASISGGNTQYF. This rearrangement joins TRBV27 to TRBJ2-3; perhaps TRBD1 as D (7 bases). V lost 7 bases and J lost 7, with 12 bases in between. This CDR3 comprises 12 residues. The germline V gene has CDR1 MNHEY and CDR2 SMNVEV (reference sequence).